This is a list of T cell receptor beta chains from one sample in a study of blood T cell repertoires in COVID-19. Assay used: immunoSEQ multiplex PCR; TCRdb lists only in-frame clones, some missing. This table has about 270,000 clones, 70% to 90% appearing once. What was sequenced was peripheral blood. The receptor source for this set is a woman in her 50s with acute or convalescent COVID-19. Each CDR3 is given with its conserved first and last residue. A D gene is named only where the DNA matches it firmly.

18	TRBD2	TRBV15	TRBJ2-5	TGTGCCACCAGCAGAGATGGAACAGCGGGATCCCAGCAAGAGACCCAGTACTTC	CATSRDGTAGSQQETQYF
12	TRBD1	TRBV18	TRBJ2-1	TGTGCCAGCTCATTCGACAGGGGGGAGCAGTTCTTC	CASSFDRGEQFF
14	-	TRBV28	TRBJ2-1	TGTGCCAGCAGTTTTTTAAGCCTTATTAATGAGCAGTTCTTC	CASSFLSLINEQFF
17	TRBD2	TRBV11-2	TRBJ2-1	TGTGCCAGCAGCTGGCGGGGGAAGGAATACTCCTACAATGAGCAGTTCTTC	CASSWRGKEYSYNEQFF
15	TRBD1	TRBV11-3	TRBJ2-7	TGTGCCAGCAGCTTAGGGACAGGGAGCTCCTACGAGCAGTACTTC	CASSLGTGSSYEQYF
14	-	TRBV3-1/TRBV3-2	TRBJ2-5	TGTGCCAGCAGCCCCGCCGGACTCGGGGAGACCCAGTACTTC	CASSPAGLGETQYF
13	-	TRBV27	TRBJ2-7	TGTGCCAGCAGCTCCGCGGGGTTAACAGGGCAGTACTTC	CASSSAGLTGQYF
14	-	TRBV6-1	TRBJ2-3	TGTGCCAGCAGTGAAGCCGGGGAGACAGATACGCAGTATTTT	CASSEAGETDTQYF
18	-	TRBV27	TRBJ1-2	TGTGCCAGCAGTACCCAGGGGCGCGGGCTCCTCTTTACTTTGGGCTACACCTTC	CASSTQGRGLLFTLGYTF
14	-	TRBV29-1	TRBJ2-4	TGCAGCGTTTTTTTGGCCCTAGCCAAAAACATTCAGTACTTC	CSVFLALAKNIQYF